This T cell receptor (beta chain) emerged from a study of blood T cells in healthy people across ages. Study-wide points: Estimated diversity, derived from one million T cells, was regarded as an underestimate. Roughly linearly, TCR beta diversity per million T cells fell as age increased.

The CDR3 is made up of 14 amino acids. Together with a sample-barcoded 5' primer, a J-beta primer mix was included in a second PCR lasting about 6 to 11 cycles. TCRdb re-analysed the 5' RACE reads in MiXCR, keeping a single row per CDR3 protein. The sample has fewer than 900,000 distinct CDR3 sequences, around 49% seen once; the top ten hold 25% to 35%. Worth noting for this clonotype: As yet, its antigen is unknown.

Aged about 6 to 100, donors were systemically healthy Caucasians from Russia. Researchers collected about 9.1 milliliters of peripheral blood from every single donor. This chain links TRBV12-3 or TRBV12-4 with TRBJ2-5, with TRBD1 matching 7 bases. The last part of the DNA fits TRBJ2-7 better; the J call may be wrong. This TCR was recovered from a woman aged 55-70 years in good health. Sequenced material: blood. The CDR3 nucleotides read TGTGCCAGCAGCAGAACGCGACAGGGAGACGAGCAGTACTTC. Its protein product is CASSRTRQGDEQYF.